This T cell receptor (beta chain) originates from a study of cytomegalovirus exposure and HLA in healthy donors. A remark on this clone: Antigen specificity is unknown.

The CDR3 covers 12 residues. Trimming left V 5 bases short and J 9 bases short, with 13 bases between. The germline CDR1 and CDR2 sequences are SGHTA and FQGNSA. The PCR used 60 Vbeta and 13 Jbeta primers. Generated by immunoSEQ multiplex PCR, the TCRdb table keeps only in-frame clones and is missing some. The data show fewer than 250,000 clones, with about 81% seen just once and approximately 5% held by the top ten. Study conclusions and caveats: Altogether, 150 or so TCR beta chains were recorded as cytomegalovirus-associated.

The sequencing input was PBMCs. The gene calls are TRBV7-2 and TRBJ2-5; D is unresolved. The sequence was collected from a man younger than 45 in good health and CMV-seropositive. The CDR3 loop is CASSPMSRSQYF. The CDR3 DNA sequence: TGTGCCAGCAGCCCCATGAGTAGATCCCAGTACTTC.